The rows below give T cell receptor beta chains drawn from one sample of a study of patients and donors after allogeneic stem cell transplantation. TCRdb reprocessed the RT-PCR reads with MiXCR, giving one entry per CDR3 protein. The data show 150,000 to 200,000 distinct CDR3 sequences, 30% seen once. The sample comprised blood, either unsorted or a sorted T cell fraction (not recorded which). The receptors shown here come from a human donor who was either an allogeneic HSCT recipient or a stem cell or donor lymphocyte infusion donor (not recorded which). It is not recorded whose cells these are; they may come from a transplant donor. The CDR3 runs from the conserved cysteine through the conserved F or W. D genes are given only for firm matches. Clone size is given for some rows only: seen once, a few or many times, or a class if the clone is expanded.

TRBV7-6,-,TRBD2,TRBJ2-3,TGTGCCAGCAGCCCGTCGGGACTAGCGGGATTGCCGCAGTATTTT,CASSPSGLAGLPQYF
TRBV20-1,few,TRBD2,TRBJ2-7,TGCAGTGCTAGTGGCCCCGGGGAGCTAGCGGAATTCTACGAGCAGTACTTC,CSASGPGELAEFYEQYF
TRBV7-2,-,TRBD2,TRBJ2-5,TGTGCCAGCAGCTCGCGGGGGTACCAAGAGACCCAGTACTTC,CASSSRGYQETQYF
TRBV12-5,-,-,TRBJ2-2,TGTGCTAGTGGTTTGCGACTAGTAAAGATCACCGGGGAGCTGTTTTTT,CASGLRLVKITGELFF
TRBV24-1,-,TRBD2,TRBJ2-1,TGTGCCACCAGTGGCTCGCGGGAGGCTGGGGAGCAGTTCTTC,CATSGSREAGEQFF
TRBV6-5,-,TRBD1,TRBJ2-2,TGTGCCAGCACTATCCGGGACAGAAACACCGGGGAGCTGTTTTTT,CASTIRDRNTGELFF
TRBV5-5,-,TRBD1,TRBJ1-2,TGTGCCAGCAGCTACTCCGGGACAGCCAACTATGGCTACACCTTC,CASSYSGTANYGYTF
TRBV20-1,-,-,TRBJ1-4,TGCAGTGCCCCCAGGGAAAAACTGTTTTTT,CSAPREKLFF
TRBV20-1,few,-,TRBJ1-1,TGCAGTGCTAGAGATGCCGGGAACACTGAAGCTTTCTTT,CSARDAGNTEAFF
TRBV5-1,once,TRBD2,TRBJ2-7,TGCGCCAGCAGTTTTACTAGCGGGAGGGACTACGAGCAGTACTTC,CASSFTSGRDYEQYF
TRBV7-2,few,-,TRBJ1-1,TGTGCCAGCAGCTTAGGGGTTTTGTGGGCTTTCTTT,CASSLGVLWAFF
TRBV12-3/TRBV12-4,-,-,TRBJ2-5,TGTGCCAGCAGTTTCGGGACGGGACAAGAGACCCAGTACTTC,CASSFGTGQETQYF
TRBV3-1,once,-,TRBJ2-1,TGTGCCAGCAGCCAAGGGGGACAGCAGTTCTTC,CASSQGGQQFF
TRBV12-3/TRBV12-4,-,TRBD1,TRBJ1-3,TGTGCCAGCAGAGGGGACAGAACCTACCCGGGACATACTGGAAACACCATATATTTT,CASRGDRTYPGHTGNTIYF
TRBV20-1,few,-,TRBJ1-6,TGCAGTTCGGGCGAGGGAATAATTGAGAATTCACCCCTCCACTTT,CSSGEGIIENSPLHF
TRBV10-3,few,-,TRBJ2-7,TGTGCCATCAGTCGTGGGAACTACGAGCAGTACTTC,CAISRGNYEQYF
TRBV20-1,-,-,TRBJ1-1,TGCAGTGCTAGTACAATCATGAACACTGAAGCTTTCTTT,CSASTIMNTEAFF
TRBV5-6,-,TRBD2,TRBJ2-1,TGTGCCAGCAGCTTCGGTATAGCGGGAGGGCATGAGCAGTTCTTC,CASSFGIAGGHEQFF
TRBV20-1,many,TRBD1,TRBJ1-5,TGCAGTGCTTTTTCCGGGACAGGGGGCGCGGGGCCCCAGCATTTT,CSAFSGTGGAGPQHF
TRBV7-9,-,-,TRBJ1-3,TGTGCCAGCAGCTTAGTCCTCTCTGGAAACACCATATATTTT,CASSLVLSGNTIYF